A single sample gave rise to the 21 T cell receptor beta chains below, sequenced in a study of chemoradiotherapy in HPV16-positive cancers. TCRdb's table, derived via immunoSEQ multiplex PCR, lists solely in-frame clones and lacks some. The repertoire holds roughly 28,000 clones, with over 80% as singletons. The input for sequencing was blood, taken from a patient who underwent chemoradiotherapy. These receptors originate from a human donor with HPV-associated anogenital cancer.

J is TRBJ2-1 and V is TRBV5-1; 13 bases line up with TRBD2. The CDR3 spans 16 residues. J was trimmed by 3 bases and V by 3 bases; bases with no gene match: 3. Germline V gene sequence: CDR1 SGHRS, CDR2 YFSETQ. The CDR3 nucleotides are TGCGCCAGCAGCTCGGGACTAGCGGGATTCTACAATGAGCAGTTCTTC. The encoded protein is CASSSGLAGFYNEQFF.

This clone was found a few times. The DNA for the CDR3 is TGTGCCAGCAGAGACAGGGAGGGACAGCCCCAGCATTTT. Translation: CASRDREGQPQHF. The chain combines TRBV28 with TRBJ1-5, with 7 bases matching TRBD1. CDR3 length: 13 residues. The germline V gene has CDR1 MDHEN and CDR2 SYDVKM. V shed 6 bases and J 7 bases; nucleotides not matched to a gene: 6. The full variable domain, its missing parts supplied by reference TRBV28 and TRBJ1-5, is DVKVTQSSRYLVKRTGEKVFLECVQDMDHENMFWYRQDPGLGLRLIYFSYDVKMKEKGDIPEGYSVSREKKERFSLILESASTNQTSMYLCASRDREGQPQHFGDGTRLSIL.

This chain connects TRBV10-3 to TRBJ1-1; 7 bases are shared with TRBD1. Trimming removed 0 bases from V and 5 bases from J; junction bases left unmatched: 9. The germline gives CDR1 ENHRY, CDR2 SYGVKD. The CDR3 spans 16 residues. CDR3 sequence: CAISESKGGRGTEAFF. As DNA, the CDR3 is TGTGCCATCAGTGAGTCGAAGGGCGGCAGGGGGACTGAAGCTTTCTTT.

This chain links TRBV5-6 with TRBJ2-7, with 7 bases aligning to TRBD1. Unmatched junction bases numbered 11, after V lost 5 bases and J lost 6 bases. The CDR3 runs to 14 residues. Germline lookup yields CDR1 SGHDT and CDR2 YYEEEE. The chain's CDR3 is CASSPDDRAGEQYF. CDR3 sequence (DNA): TGTGCCAGCAGTCCTGATGACAGGGCGGGCGAGCAGTACTTC.

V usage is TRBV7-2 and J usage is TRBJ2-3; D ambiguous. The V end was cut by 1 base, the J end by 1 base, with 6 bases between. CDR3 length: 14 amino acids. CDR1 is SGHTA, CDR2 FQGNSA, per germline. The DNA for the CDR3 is TGTGCCAGCAGCTTAGTCCCACGCACAGATACGCAGTATTTT. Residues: CASSLVPRTDTQYF.

CDR3 coding DNA: TGCAGCGCCCTGACAGCTAACTATGGCTACACCTTC. This gives the protein CSALTANYGYTF. The chain couples TRBV29-1 to TRBJ1-2; maybe TRBD1 (5 bases). CDR1 and CDR2 from the germline V gene are SQVTM and ANQGSEA. With 7 bases removed from V and 0 bases from J, the gap between germline ends came to 9 bases. The CDR3 has 12 residues. The full variable domain, its missing parts supplied by reference TRBV29-1 and TRBJ1-2, is SAVISQKPSRDICQRGTSLTIQCQVDSQVTMMFWYRQQPGQSLTLIATANQGSEATYESGFVIDKFPISRPNLTFSTLTVSNMSPEDSSIYLCSALTANYGYTFGSGTRLTVV.

The CDR3 sequence: CASSLDPSGNTIYF. The CDR3 region has the DNA TGTGCCAGCAGCTTAGACCCATCTGGAAACACCATATATTTT. The rearrangement uses TRBV7-2 and TRBJ1-3; D unclear. The germline V gene has CDR1 SGHTA and CDR2 FQGNSA. Trimming shortened V by 1 base and J by 1 base, and 5 bases separated the two germline ends. This CDR3 contains 14 residues.

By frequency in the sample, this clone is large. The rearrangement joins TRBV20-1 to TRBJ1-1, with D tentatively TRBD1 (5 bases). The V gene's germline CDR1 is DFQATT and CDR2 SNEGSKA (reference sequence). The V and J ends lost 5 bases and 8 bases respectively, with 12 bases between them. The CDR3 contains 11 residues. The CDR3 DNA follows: TGCAGTGCTTGGGACCCCAACGAAGCTTTCTTT. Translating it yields CSAWDPNEAFF.

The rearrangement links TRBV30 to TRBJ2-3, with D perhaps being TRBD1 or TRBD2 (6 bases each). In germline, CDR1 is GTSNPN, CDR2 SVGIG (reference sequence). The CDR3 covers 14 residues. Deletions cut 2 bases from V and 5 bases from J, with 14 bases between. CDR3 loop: CAWSWGAGRDTQYF. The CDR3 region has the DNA TGTGCCTGGAGTTGGGGGGCGGGAAGAGATACGCAGTATTTT.

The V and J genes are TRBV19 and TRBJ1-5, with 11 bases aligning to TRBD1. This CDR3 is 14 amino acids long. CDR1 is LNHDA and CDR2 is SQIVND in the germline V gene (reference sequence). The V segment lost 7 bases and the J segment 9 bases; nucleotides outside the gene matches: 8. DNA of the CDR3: TGTGCCAGTACTCCGGGACAGGGGGTATGGCCCCAGCATTTT. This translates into CASTPGQGVWPQHF.

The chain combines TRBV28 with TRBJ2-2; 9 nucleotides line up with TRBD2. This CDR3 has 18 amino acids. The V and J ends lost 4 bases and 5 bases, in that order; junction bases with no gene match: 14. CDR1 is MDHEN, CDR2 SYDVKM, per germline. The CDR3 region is CASSSPLGAGGSTGELFF. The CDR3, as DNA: TGTGCCAGCAGTTCCCCACTGGGGGCGGGAGGGAGTACCGGGGAGCTGTTTTTT.

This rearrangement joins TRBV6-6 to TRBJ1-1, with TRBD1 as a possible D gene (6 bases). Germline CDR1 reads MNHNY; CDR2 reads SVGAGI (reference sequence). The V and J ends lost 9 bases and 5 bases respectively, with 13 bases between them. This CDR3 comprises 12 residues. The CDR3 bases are TGTGCCAGTATGCAGGGGCCAACTGAAGCTTTCTTT. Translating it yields CASMQGPTEAFF.

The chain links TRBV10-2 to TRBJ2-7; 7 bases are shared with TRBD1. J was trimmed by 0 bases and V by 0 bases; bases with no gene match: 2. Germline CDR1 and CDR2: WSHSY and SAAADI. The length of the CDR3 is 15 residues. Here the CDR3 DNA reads TGCGCCAGCAGTGAGTCTCGGACAGGCTCCTACGAGCAGTACTTC. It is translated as CASSESRTGSYEQYF.

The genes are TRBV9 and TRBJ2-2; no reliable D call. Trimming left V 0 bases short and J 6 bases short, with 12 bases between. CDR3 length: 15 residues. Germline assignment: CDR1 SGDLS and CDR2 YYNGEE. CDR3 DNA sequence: TGTGCCAGCAGCGTAGTCCCCAGCGAGGCCGGGGAGCTGTTTTTT. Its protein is CASSVVPSEAGELFF. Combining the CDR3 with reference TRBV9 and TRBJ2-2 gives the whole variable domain DSGVTQTPKHLITATGQRVTLRCSPRSGDLSVYWYQQSLDQGLQFLIQYYNGEERAKGNILERFSAQQFPDLHSELNLSSLELGDSALYFCASSVVPSEAGELFFGEGSRLTVL.

The CDR3 DNA sequence: TGTGCCAGCAGCTCCGTACACATGGAGAGGGCAGTCTCCTACGAGCAGTACTTC. It translates to CASSSVHMERAVSYEQYF. The V gene is TRBV7-9, the J gene TRBJ2-7, with D possibly being TRBD2 (5 bases). The CDR3 spans 18 residues. Germline values: CDR1 SEHNR, CDR2 FQNEAQ (reference sequence). The V and J ends lost 4 bases and 0 bases respectively, with 22 bases between them.

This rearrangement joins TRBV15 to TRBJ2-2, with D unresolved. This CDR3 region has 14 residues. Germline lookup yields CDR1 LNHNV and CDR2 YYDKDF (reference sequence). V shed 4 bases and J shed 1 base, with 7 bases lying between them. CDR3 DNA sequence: TGTGCCACCAGCACCCCAGGGAACACCGGGGAGCTGTTTTTT. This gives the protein CATSTPGNTGELFF.

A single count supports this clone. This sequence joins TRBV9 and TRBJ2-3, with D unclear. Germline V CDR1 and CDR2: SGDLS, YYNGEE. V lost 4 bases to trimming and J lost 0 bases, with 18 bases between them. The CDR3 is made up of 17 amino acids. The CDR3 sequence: CASSSQGMGPSTDTQYF. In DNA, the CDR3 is TGTGCCAGCAGCTCCCAAGGGATGGGCCCTAGCACAGATACGCAGTATTTT.

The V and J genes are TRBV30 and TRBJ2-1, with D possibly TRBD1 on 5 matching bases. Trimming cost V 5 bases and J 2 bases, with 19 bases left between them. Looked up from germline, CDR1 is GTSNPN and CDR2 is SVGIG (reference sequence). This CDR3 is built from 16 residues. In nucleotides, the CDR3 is TGTGCCTGGGGAATATTAGGGGATTTCCCCTACAATGAGCAGTTCTTC. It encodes CAWGILGDFPYNEQFF.

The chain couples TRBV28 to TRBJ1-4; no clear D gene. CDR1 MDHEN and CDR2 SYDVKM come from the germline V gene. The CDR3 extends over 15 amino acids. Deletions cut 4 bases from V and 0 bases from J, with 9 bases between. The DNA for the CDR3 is TGTGCCAGCAGTTCCTCTCTGCCAACTAATGAAAAACTGTTTTTT. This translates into CASSSSLPTNEKLFF. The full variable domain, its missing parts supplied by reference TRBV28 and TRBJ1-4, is DVKVTQSSRYLVKRTGEKVFLECVQDMDHENMFWYRQDPGLGLRLIYFSYDVKMKEKGDIPEGYSVSREKKERFSLILESASTNQTSMYLCASSSSLPTNEKLFFGSGTQLSVL.

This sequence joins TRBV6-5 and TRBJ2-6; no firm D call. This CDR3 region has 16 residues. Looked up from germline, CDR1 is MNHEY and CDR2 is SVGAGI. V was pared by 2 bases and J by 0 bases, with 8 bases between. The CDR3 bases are TGTGCCAGCAGTTACGAACGGCCCTCTGGGGCCAACGTCCTGACTTTC. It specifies CASSYERPSGANVLTF.

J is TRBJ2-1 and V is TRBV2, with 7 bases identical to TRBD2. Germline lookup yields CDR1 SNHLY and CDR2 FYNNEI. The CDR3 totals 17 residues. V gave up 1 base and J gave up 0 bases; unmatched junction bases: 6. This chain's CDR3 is CASSEGPSGSSYNEQFF. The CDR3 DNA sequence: TGTGCCAGCAGTGAAGGCCCTAGCGGAAGCTCCTACAATGAGCAGTTCTTC.